Listed below are T cell receptor beta chains from one sample, sequenced in a study of blood T cell repertoires in COVID-19. Profiled with immunoSEQ multiplex PCR; TCRdb holds only in-frame clones, not every one. Of approximately 350,000 clones in the sample, over 70% are singletons; the top ten hold more than 5%. The sample was peripheral blood. The origin of the receptors is a woman between 50 and 59 years old with COVID-19, enrolled during active disease. Both conserved end residues are part of each CDR3. A D gene is named only where the DNA matches it firmly. Clone size is not always given. Where it is, it says once, few, many or a class for expanded clones.

cdr3_aa	cdr3_nt	v_call	d_call	j_call	clone_size
CAWSVSSGSYNEQFF	TGTGCCTGGAGTGTAAGTAGCGGGAGTTACAATGAGCAGTTCTTC	TRBV30	TRBD2	TRBJ2-1	NA
CASSYYSNQPQHF	TGTGCCAGCAGTTATTATAGCAATCAGCCCCAGCATTTT	TRBV6-5	NA	TRBJ1-5	NA
CASSRGGTWETQYF	TGTGCCAGTAGTCGGGGGGGAACATGGGAGACCCAGTACTTC	TRBV19	TRBD2	TRBJ2-5	NA
CASSLFQGGQETQYF	TGTGCCAGCAGCTTGTTCCAGGGGGGCCAAGAGACCCAGTACTTC	TRBV5-8	NA	TRBJ2-5	once
CASSLQTTGNTEAFF	TGTGCCAGCTCACTGCAGACGACAGGGAACACTGAAGCTTTCTTT	TRBV18	NA	TRBJ1-1	NA
CASKVAVNTEAFF	TGTGCCAGTAAAGTAGCGGTGAACACTGAAGCTTTCTTT	TRBV19	NA	TRBJ1-1	NA
CASSERGGAIQPQHF	TGTGCCAGCAGCGAGAGGGGGGGCGCGATTCAGCCCCAGCATTTT	TRBV9	NA	TRBJ1-5	NA
CASRALGSDSQQETQYF	TGTGCCAGCAGGGCTCTCGGGTCGGACAGCCAGCAAGAGACCCAGTACTTC	TRBV28	NA	TRBJ2-5	NA
CASSLALARGGEQYF	TGTGCCAGCAGCTTAGCGCTGGCTCGGGGGGGCGAGCAGTACTTC	TRBV7-9	TRBD2	TRBJ2-7	NA
CASSFSSGEYNEQFF	TGTGCCAGCAGCTTCTCTAGCGGGGAATACAATGAGCAGTTCTTC	TRBV11-3	TRBD2	TRBJ2-1	NA
CATTRGLAGGADTQYF	TGTGCCACCACAAGAGGGCTAGCGGGAGGAGCAGATACGCAGTATTTT	TRBV19	TRBD2	TRBJ2-3	NA